The clone carrying this T cell receptor beta chain has more than one count but fewer than ten. Its matching antigen is unknown. TCRdb recomputed calls from the 5' RACE reads with MiXCR, one row per CDR3 protein. The sample yields 430,000 or so distinct CDR3 sequences, around a quarter seen once. The V end lost 0 bases, the J end lost 3 bases, and 10 bases lay between the germline ends. The CDR3 loop spans 15 amino acids. Germline lookup yields CDR1 SGHKS and CDR2 YYEKEE (reference sequence). This specimen comes from a study of T-cell memory formation after mild COVID-19. Looking at the study overall: Largely, the TCR clusters proved donor specific.

Findings and caveats of the study: Some clones that responded were present in memory (sampled pre-infection), which suggests cross-reactive memory joined. Second-wave clones with a day 37 peak had unconfirmed SARS-CoV-2 specificity. While clones contracting from day 15 to 85 were balanced between CD4 and CD8, later expanders leaned CD4+.

This clonotype originated in an adult woman who had mild COVID-19 (a few samples of this study predate the infection). Cell type and time point are not known. The sequenced sample was PBMCs or a T cell subset sorted from them (not recorded which). J is TRBJ1-3 and V is TRBV5-5; no definite D call. The CDR3 is CASSLERFYGNTIYF. The DNA of the CDR3 is TGTGCCAGCAGCTTGGAGCGGTTCTATGGAAACACCATATATTTT.